This TCR beta chain was profiled in a study of cytomegalovirus exposure and HLA in healthy donors. In the case of this clone: Its antigen is not identified.

Study-wide findings and caveats: Specificity of a few CMV-associated chains for CMV antigens was verified in vitro. Associated with cytomegalovirus, according to the listing, were around 170 TCR beta chains. Based on reports, TCR beta sequences accurately predicted HLA-A and HLA-B alleles for most subjects. In a later analysis, at a false discovery rate of 0.05, 15,000 to 20,000 TCR beta sequences were associated with HLA alleles.

The study ran its PCR with 60 Vbeta and 13 Jbeta primers. Profiled with immunoSEQ multiplex PCR; TCRdb holds only in-frame clones, not every one. This table holds fewer than 150,000 clones, 73% found once. After removal of 2 bases from V and 3 bases from J, the junction contained 8 bases not matched to a gene. CDR3 size: 16 residues. CDR1 is SGHVS and CDR2 is FQNEAQ in the germline V gene. The material sequenced was PBMCs. The source of this sequence is a woman between 35 and 50 years old in good health and CMV-seronegative. V is TRBV7-8 and J is TRBJ1-2; 8 bases match TRBD1. The CDR3 nucleotides are TGTGCCAGCAGCTTAAATCCGGGACAGGCCTACTATGGCTACACCTTC. This codes for CASSLNPGQAYYGYTF.